This TCR beta chain appears in the sequencing data of a study of T cells in Graves' hyperthyroidism and ophthalmopathy. Study-level findings and limits: A model of 13 V-J pairs discriminated ophthalmopathy from stable hyperthyroidism.

Pregnant or lactating patients were excluded, as were those with uncontrolled infection or other autoimmune disease. Amplification targeted TCR beta CDR3 regions from RNA transcripts. When the TCR CDR3 underwent first-round RT-PCR, the HTBI primer set was used. TCRdb recomputed calls from the multiplex PCR reads with MiXCR, one row per CDR3 protein. The sample includes 340,000 or so distinct CDR3 sequences, roughly 23% of them seen just once. A remark on this clonotype: Its specificity is not known.

This CDR3 comprises 16 residues. The V end lost 7 bases, the J end lost 2 bases, and 17 bases lay between the germline ends. CDR1 is LNHDA and CDR2 is SQIVND in the germline V gene (reference sequence). The TCR sequence derives from a woman aged 50 to 60 with Graves' hyperthyroidism. The material sequenced was blood. The V gene is TRBV19, the J gene TRBJ2-2, with a weak D call TRBD1 (7 bases). CDR3 nucleotides: TGTGCCAGTAAAGGGGGGACAGACATAAACACCGGGGAGCTGTTTTTT. Encoded protein: CASKGGTDINTGELFF.